The 10 T cell receptor beta chains below were found in one sample sequenced in a study of T cells after yellow fever vaccination. One entry per CDR3 protein, called by TCRdb with MiXCR from the 5' RACE reads. Among just under 600,000 distinct CDR3 sequences, 13% were seen once, and the ten largest hold roughly 13%. This material consisted of PBMCs, taken on the day of the yellow fever booster vaccination. The receptor set was obtained from a man aged 25-45 years who received the YFV17D yellow fever vaccine.

The chain has TRBV10-3 and TRBJ2-5; 8 bases are shared with TRBD2. CDR3 length: 14 amino acids. Germline CDR1 reads ENHRY; CDR2 reads SYGVKD. J was trimmed by 10 bases and V by 8 bases; bases with no gene match: 15. In DNA, the CDR3 is TGTGCCATCGGTGTCGGGAGGGCCGGGGTGATCCAGTACTTC. Its protein is CAIGVGRAGVIQYF.

This clonotype was found a few times. The chain joins TRBV20-1 to TRBJ2-6; the D gene is possibly TRBD2 (6 bases). The ends were cut back, 4 bases at V and 0 bases at J, with 13 bases in the middle. The germline V gene encodes CDR1 DFQATT and CDR2 SNEGSKA (reference sequence). The CDR3 covers 16 residues. The CDR3 DNA follows: TGCAGTGCTATGAGGGGACTTTACTCTGGGGCCAACGTCCTGACTTTC. Translation: CSAMRGLYSGANVLTF.

This clonotype showed up just a few times. J is TRBJ2-7 and V is TRBV24-1; TRBD1 aligns across 8 bases. V was clipped by 7 bases and J by 5 bases; unmatched bases: 12. This CDR3 has 15 residues. CDR1 and CDR2 (germline): KGHDR, SFDVKD. The CDR3 loop reads CATRGTGSQGNEQYF. Here the CDR3 DNA reads TGTGCCACCAGGGGGACAGGATCCCAGGGGAACGAGCAGTACTTC.

This clonotype was observed a handful of times. The DNA is left out, because the CDR3 cannot be placed on it with certainty; the CDR3 is given as TCRdb lists it. The chain is built from TRBV12-3 or TRBV12-4 and TRBJ1-5; whether TRBD1, the table's D call, matches the DNA was not checked. Including both end residues, the CDR3 is 16 amino acids long. The CDR3 region is CASSFLAGANNQPQHF.

This clonotype was counted a few times. The V and J genes are TRBV5-6 and TRBJ2-3; D possibly uses TRBD1 or TRBD2 (5 bases each). The CDR3 totals 16 residues. Trimming removed 0 bases at V and 0 bases at J, with 11 bases between. The germline CDR1 and CDR2 sequences are SGHDT and YYEEEE. CDR3 DNA sequence: TGTGCCAGCAGCTTGGAGGGGACGGATAGCACAGATACGCAGTATTTT. Amino acids: CASSLEGTDSTDTQYF.

This clonotype was seen at least ten times. The rearrangement joins TRBV4-1 to TRBJ2-5; TRBD1 matches at 8 bases. Trimming took 1 base from V and 5 from J; bases not matched to a gene: 3. This CDR3 is built from 14 residues. Germline V gene data show CDR1 as MGHRA and CDR2 as YSYEKL. DNA of the CDR3: TGCGCCAGCAGCCAAGGCAGGGGGCTTGAGACCCAGTACTTC. It encodes CASSQGRGLETQYF.

The chain couples TRBV4-2 to TRBJ1-4; 7 bases line up with TRBD1. CDR1 is LGHNA and CDR2 is YNFKEQ in the germline V gene. After removal of 2 bases from V and 7 bases from J, the junction contained 4 bases not matched to a gene. The CDR3 contains 14 residues. The CDR3 DNA sequence: TGTGCCAGCAGCCAAAGACAGGGAGGTGAAAAACTGTTTTTT. Residues: CASSQRQGGEKLFF.

This clonotype was picked up a small number of times. The chain employs TRBV15 and TRBJ1-2; D unclear. In germline, CDR1 is LNHNV, CDR2 YYDKDF (reference sequence). CDR3 length: 14 amino acids. V lost 3 bases and J 6 bases, leaving 14 bases between the germline ends. In DNA form, the CDR3 reads TGTGCCACCAGCAGTTGGCAGGATTGGAATGGCTACACCTTC. Translated, it gives CATSSWQDWNGYTF.

This chain connects TRBV11-2 to TRBJ2-1; D gene unclear. The CDR3 length is 16 residues. Germline CDR1 is SGHAT and CDR2 is FQNNGV. V was pared by 0 bases and J by 7 bases, with 16 bases between. CDR3 amino acids: CASSLEVPPGRNEQFF. The CDR3 nucleotides read TGTGCCAGCAGCTTAGAGGTGCCCCCGGGTCGGAATGAGCAGTTCTTC.

This clonotype was found a few times. The chain has TRBV18 and TRBJ2-3, with TRBD2 identical over 12 bases. V lost 2 bases to trimming and J lost 4 bases; unmatched junction nucleotides: 4. This CDR3 region has 16 residues. CDR1 KGHSH and CDR2 LQKENI come from the germline V gene. CDR3: CASSPGLAGHADTQYF. The CDR3 DNA reads TGTGCCAGCTCACCAGGACTAGCGGGACATGCAGATACGCAGTATTTT.